The 6 T cell receptor beta chains below come from one sample, sequenced in a study of cytomegalovirus exposure and HLA in healthy donors (dated by TCRdb to about 2017). The library was produced with the immunoSEQ multiplex PCR assay. A mixture of 60 forward primers for TCR Vbeta segments and 13 reverse primers for TCR Jbeta segments was used in the multiplex PCR. This is the immuneACCESS table as TCRdb keeps it, with only in-frame sequences that have V and J called. A part of the clones is gone; compared with another copy, unresolved V genes explain less than half, and the rest is unexplained. The sample table shows over 150,000 clones, and just under 85% are seen once. The ten top clones hold under 5% of the sample. Sequencing was performed on PBMCs. The receptors shown here come from a girl under 18 in good health and CMV-seropositive.

V gene TRBV9 combines with J gene TRBJ1-6, with D tentatively TRBD1 (6 bases). Germline loops: CDR1 SGDLS, CDR2 YYNGEE. The V end lost 3 bases, the J end lost 3 bases, and 10 bases lay between the germline ends. The CDR3 contains 15 residues. The CDR3 region is CASSETGFYNSPLHF. The CDR3 nucleotides are TGTGCCAGCAGCGAGACAGGCTTCTATAATTCACCCCTCCACTTT.

The rearrangement uses TRBV19 and TRBJ2-1; D is possibly TRBD2 (6 bases). CDR3 length: 14 residues. V was pared by 3 bases and J by 4 bases, with 10 bases between. Germline V gene sequence: CDR1 LNHDA, CDR2 SQIVND (reference sequence). CDR3 protein: CASSMSSGYNEQFF. Written as DNA, the CDR3 is TGTGCCAGTAGTATGAGTAGCGGATACAATGAGCAGTTCTTC.

The J gene is TRBJ1-1, the V gene TRBV4-2; D not resolved. Germline-derived CDR1 and CDR2 are LGHNA and YNFKEQ. Trimming took off 1 base at V and 4 bases at J, with 7 bases between the two ends. The CDR3 runs 13 residues. CDR3 DNA: TGTGCCAGCAGCCAAGGGGCGTCCACTGAAGCTTTCTTT. This encodes CASSQGASTEAFF.

The J gene is TRBJ1-2, the V gene TRBV29-1; D is possibly TRBD1 (6 bases). Trimming stripped 7 bases from V and 0 bases from J, with 12 bases between. Germline V gene lookup returns CDR1 SQVTM and CDR2 ANQGSEA. CDR3 length: 13 residues. The CDR3 DNA sequence: TGCAGCGCCGAAGGGGGTCCTAACTATGGCTACACCTTC. Translation gives CSAEGGPNYGYTF.

The chain links TRBV6-5 to TRBJ1-1; D possibly corresponds to TRBD1 (5 bases). Trimming removed 5 bases at V and 4 bases at J, with 11 bases between. The CDR3 totals 13 residues. Germline V gives CDR1 MNHEY, CDR2 SVGAGI. In DNA, the CDR3 is TGTGCCAGCAGTAACAGGCGGGGCACTGAAGCTTTCTTT. Translating it yields CASSNRRGTEAFF.

The chain combines TRBV4-1 with TRBJ2-7, with D possibly being TRBD1 (5 bases). The V end was cut by 1 base, the J end by 1 base, with 11 bases between. The CDR3 runs 15 residues. Germline V CDR1 and CDR2: MGHRA, YSYEKL. CDR3 in DNA: TGCGCCAGCAGCCAAGTGGGGCCTACTTCCTACGAGCAGTACTTC. Amino acid sequence: CASSQVGPTSYEQYF.